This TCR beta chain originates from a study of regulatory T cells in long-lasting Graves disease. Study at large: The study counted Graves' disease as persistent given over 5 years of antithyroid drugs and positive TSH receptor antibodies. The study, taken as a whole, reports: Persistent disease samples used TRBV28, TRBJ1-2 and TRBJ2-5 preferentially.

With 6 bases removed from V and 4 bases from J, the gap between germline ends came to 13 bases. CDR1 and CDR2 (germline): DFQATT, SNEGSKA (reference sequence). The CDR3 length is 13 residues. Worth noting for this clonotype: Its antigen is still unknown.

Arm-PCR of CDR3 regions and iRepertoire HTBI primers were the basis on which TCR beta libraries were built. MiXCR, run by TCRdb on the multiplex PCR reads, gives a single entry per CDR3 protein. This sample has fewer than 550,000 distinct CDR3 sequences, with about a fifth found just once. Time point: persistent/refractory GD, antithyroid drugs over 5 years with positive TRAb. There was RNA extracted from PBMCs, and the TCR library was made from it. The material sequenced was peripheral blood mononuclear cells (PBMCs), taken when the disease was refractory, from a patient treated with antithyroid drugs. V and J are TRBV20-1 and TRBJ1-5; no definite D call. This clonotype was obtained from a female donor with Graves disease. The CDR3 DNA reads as TGCAGTGCCGCCAACAGACCAAATCAGCCCCAGCATTTT. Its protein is CSAANRPNQPQHF.